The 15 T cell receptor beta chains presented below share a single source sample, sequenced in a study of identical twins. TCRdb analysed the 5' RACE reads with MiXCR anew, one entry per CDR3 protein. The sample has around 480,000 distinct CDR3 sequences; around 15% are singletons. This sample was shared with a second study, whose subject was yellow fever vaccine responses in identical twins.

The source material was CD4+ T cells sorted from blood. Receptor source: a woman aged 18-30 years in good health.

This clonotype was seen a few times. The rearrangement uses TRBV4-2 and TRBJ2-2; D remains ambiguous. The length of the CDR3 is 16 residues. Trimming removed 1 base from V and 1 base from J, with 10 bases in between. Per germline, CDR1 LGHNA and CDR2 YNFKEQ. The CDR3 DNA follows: TGTGCCAGCAGCCAAGTTCACACGATGAACACCGGGGAGCTGTTTTTT. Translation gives CASSQVHTMNTGELFF.

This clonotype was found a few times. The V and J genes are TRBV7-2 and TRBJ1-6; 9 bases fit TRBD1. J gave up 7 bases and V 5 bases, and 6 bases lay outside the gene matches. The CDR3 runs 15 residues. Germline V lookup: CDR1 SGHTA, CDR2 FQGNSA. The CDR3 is CASSTRQGGNSPLHF. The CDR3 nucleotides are TGTGCCAGCAGCACCCGACAGGGGGGCAATTCACCCCTCCACTTT.

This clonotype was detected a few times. CDR3 sequence reads: CSAQQPGLPYEQYF. The CDR3 nucleotides read TGCAGTGCTCAACAACCGGGACTACCCTACGAGCAGTACTTC. This rearrangement joins TRBV20-1 to TRBJ2-7; 7 nucleotides agree with TRBD2. The CDR3 loop spans 14 amino acids. Germline CDR1 is DFQATT and CDR2 is SNEGSKA (reference sequence). V lost 5 bases, J lost 2 bases, and 9 bases stayed unmatched.

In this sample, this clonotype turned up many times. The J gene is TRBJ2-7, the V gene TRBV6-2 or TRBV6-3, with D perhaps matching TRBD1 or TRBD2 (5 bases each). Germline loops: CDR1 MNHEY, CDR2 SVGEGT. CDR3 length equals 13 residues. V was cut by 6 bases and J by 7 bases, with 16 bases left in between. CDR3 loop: CASSHGQTGEQYF. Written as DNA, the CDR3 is TGTGCCAGCAGCCACGGACAAACGGGGGAGCAGTACTTC.

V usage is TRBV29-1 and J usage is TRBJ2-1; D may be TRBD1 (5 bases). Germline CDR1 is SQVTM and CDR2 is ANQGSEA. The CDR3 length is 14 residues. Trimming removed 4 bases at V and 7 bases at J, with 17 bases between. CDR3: CSVGLSMTANEQFF. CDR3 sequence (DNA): TGCAGCGTTGGATTGAGCATGACAGCAAATGAGCAGTTCTTC.

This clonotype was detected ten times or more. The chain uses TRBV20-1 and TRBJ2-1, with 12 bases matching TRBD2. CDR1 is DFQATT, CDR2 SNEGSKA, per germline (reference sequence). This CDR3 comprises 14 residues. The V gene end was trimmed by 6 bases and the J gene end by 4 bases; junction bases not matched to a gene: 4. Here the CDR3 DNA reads TGCAGTGCAGCTGGACTAGCGGGATACAATGAGCAGTTCTTC. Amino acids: CSAAGLAGYNEQFF.

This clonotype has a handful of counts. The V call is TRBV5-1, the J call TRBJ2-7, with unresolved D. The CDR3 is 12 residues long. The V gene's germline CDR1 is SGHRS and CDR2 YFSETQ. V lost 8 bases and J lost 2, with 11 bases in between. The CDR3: CASNDGPYEQYF. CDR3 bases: TGCGCCAGTAACGACGGGCCCTACGAGCAGTACTTC.

In nucleotides, the CDR3 is TGTGCCAGCAGCCGGGACAGGGATCTTCCTGGGGCCAACGTCCTGACTTTC. Its translation is CASSRDRDLPGANVLTF. The genes are TRBV6-2 or TRBV6-3 and TRBJ2-6; TRBD1 aligns across 9 bases. Unmatched junction bases numbered 8, after V lost 6 bases and J lost 2 bases. The CDR3 has 17 residues. Looked up from germline, CDR1 is MNHEY and CDR2 is SVGEGT.

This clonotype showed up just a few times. CDR3 in DNA: TGTGCCAGCAGTTACTCGACTAGCGGGACCCGCACAGATACGCAGTATTTT. Protein sequence: CASSYSTSGTRTDTQYF. This chain connects TRBV6-5 to TRBJ2-3, with 11 bases matching TRBD2. The germline V gene has CDR1 MNHEY and CDR2 SVGAGI. This CDR3 region has 17 residues. After removal of 0 bases from V and 1 base from J, the junction contained 3 bases not matched to a gene.

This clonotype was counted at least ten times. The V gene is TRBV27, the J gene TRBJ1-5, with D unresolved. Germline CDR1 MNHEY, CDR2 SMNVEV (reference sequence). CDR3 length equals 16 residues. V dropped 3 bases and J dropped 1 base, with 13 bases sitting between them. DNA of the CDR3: TGTGCCAGCAGTTTTTCCATTCCGGGGAGCAATCAGCCCCAGCATTTT. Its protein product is CASSFSIPGSNQPQHF.

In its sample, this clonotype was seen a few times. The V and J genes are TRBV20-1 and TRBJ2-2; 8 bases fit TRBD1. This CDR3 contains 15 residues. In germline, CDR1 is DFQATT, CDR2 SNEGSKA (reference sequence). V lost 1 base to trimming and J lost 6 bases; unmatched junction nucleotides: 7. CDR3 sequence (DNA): TGCAGTGCTAGAGTCGTTGCAGGGGGCTCCGGGGAGCTGTTTTTT. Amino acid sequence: CSARVVAGGSGELFF.

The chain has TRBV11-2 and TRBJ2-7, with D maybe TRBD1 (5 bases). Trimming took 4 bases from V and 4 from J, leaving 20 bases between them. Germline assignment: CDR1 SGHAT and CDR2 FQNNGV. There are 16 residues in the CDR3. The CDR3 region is CASSSLAGPGLYEQYF. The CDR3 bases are TGTGCCAGCAGCTCCCTCGCAGGGCCAGGCCTATACGAGCAGTACTTC.

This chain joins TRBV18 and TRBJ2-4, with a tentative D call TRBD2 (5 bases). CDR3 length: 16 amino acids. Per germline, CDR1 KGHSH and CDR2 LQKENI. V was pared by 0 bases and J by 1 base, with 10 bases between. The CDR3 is CASSPPSRVAKNIQYF. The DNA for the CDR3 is TGTGCCAGCTCACCACCCTCGAGGGTGGCCAAAAACATTCAGTACTTC.

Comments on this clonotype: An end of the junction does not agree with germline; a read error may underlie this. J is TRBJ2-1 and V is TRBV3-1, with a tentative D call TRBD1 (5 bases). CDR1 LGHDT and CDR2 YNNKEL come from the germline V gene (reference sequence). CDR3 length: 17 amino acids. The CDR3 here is CASTQEGMSDSYNEQFF. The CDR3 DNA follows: TGTGCCAGCACCCAAGAAGGGATGAGCGACAGTTACAATGAGCAGTTCTTC.

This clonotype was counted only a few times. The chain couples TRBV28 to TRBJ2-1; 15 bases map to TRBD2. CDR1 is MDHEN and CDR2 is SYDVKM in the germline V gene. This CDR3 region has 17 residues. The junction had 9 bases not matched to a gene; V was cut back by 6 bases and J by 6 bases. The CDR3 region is CASSLGTSGRYGNEQFF. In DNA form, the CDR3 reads TGTGCCAGCAGCCTTGGGACTAGCGGGAGGTATGGCAATGAGCAGTTCTTC.